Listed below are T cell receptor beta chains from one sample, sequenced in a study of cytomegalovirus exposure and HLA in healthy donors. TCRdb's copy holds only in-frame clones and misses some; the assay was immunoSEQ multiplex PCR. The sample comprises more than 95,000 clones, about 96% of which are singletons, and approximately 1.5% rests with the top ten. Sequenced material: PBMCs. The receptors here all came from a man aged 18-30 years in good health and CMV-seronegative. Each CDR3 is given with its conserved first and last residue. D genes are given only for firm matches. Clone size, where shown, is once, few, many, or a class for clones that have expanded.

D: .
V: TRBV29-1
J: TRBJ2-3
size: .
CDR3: CSAYPWERTQYF
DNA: TGCAGCGCCTACCCCTGGGAGAGGACGCAGTATTTT

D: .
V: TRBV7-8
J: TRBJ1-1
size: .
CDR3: CASSPTFLVDTEAFF
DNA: TGTGCCAGCAGCCCTACCTTTTTGGTCGACACTGAAGCTTTCTTT

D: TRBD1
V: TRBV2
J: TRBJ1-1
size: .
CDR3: CASSWTGERSSTEAFF
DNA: TGTGCCAGCAGTTGGACAGGGGAGCGGAGTAGCACTGAAGCTTTCTTT

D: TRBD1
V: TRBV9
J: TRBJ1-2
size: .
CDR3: CASSEGAGATVGYTF
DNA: TGTGCCAGCAGCGAGGGGGCAGGGGCCACGGTGGGCTACACCTTC

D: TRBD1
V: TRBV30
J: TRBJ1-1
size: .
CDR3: CAWKIQGWTEAFF
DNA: TGTGCCTGGAAAATACAGGGGTGGACTGAAGCTTTCTTT

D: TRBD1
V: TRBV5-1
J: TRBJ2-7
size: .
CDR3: CASSMGRGTSYEQYF
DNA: TGCGCCAGCAGCATGGGCAGGGGGACCAGCTACGAGCAGTACTTC

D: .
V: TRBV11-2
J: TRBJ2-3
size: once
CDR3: CASSLAGGNRVTDTQYF
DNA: TGTGCCAGCAGCTTAGCGGGCGGGAATAGGGTCACAGATACGCAGTATTTT

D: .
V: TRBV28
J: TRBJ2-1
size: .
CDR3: CASNGMGDEQFF
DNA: TGTGCCAGCAACGGTATGGGCGACGAGCAGTTCTTC

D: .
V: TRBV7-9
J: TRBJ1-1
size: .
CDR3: CASSSLDTPYTEAFF
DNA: TGTGCCAGCAGCTCCCTTGACACTCCTTACACTGAAGCTTTCTTT

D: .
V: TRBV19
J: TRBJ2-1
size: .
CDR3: CASSIRDFNSYNEQFF
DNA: TGTGCCAGTAGTATAAGGGACTTCAACTCCTACAATGAGCAGTTCTTC